Reported below is one TCR beta chain. Its antigen remains unidentified. These data originate in a study of cytomegalovirus exposure and HLA in healthy donors. General study results and limits: Some V segments (TRBV6-2 and TRBV6-3 among them) were excluded as indistinguishable. Later analysis revealed greater clonal expansion in HLA-associated TCR beta chains than in equally common others.

Germline CDR1 SNHLY, CDR2 FYNNEI. With 3 bases clipped from V and 8 bases from J, the junction kept 6 bases outside the gene matches. The CDR3 is 13 residues long. Researchers ran the PCR with 60 Vbeta and 13 Jbeta primers. TCRdb's copy holds only in-frame clones and misses some; the assay was immunoSEQ multiplex PCR. The repertoire includes some 110,000 clones, around three quarters of them detected once, and around 0.9% sits in the top ten. The clonotype originates from a woman in her 30s in good health and CMV-seronegative. This rearrangement joins TRBV2 to TRBJ1-2; 7 positions match TRBD1. Sequenced input: PBMCs. The CDR3 region is CASSDRQGWGYTF. In nucleotides, the CDR3 is TGTGCCAGCAGTGATAGACAGGGATGGGGCTACACCTTC.